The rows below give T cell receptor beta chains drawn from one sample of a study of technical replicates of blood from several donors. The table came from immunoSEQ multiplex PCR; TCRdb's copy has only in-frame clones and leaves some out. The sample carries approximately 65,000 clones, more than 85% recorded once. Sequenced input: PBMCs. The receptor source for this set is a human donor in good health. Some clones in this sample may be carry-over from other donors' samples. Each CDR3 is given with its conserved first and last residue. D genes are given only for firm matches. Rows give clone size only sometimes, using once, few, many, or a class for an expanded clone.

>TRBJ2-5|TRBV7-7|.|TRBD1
TGTGCCAGCAGCACCGGGACAGGACTTCAAGAGACCCAGTACTTC
CASSTGTGLQETQYF
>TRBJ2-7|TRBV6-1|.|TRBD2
TGTGCCAGCAGTGAAGAGGGCCAGCGGGGGCCTGCCTACGAGCAGTACTTC
CASSEEGQRGPAYEQYF
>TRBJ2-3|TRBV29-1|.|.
TGCAGCGTTGAGGAGCGACTACGCACAGATACGCAGTATTTT
CSVEERLRTDTQYF
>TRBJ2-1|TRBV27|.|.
TGTGCCAGCAGTTTAGACCTAGGGACGGGACAAGTCCACTACAATGAGCAGTTCTTC
CASSLDLGTGQVHYNEQFF
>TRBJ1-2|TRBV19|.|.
TGTGCCAGTAGTATAGGGGCCAACTATGGCTACACCTTC
CASSIGANYGYTF
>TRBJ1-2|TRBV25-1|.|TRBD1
TGTGCCAGCAGTGAAGTCAGGGGGAACTATGGCTACACCTTC
CASSEVRGNYGYTF
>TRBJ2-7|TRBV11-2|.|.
TGTGCCAGCAGAAACGTTAGGGGGTCCAGTCGATGGGGGCAGTACTTC
CASRNVRGSSRWGQYF
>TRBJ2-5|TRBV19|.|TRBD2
TGTGCCAGTAGTATTTTAGCGGGGGGCGGGGAGACCCAGTACTTC
CASSILAGGGETQYF
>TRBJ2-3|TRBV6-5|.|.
TGTGCCAGCAAAGTTAGAACCGGGGGGCGGGATACGCAGTATTTT
CASKVRTGGRDTQYF
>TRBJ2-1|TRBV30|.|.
TGTGCCTGGAGTGTAGGTAGCGATGAGCAGTTCTTC
CAWSVGSDEQFF
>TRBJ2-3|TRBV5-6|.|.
TGTGCCAGCAGCGTTAAGTGGCTATCGGGTACAGATACGCAGTATTTT
CASSVKWLSGTDTQYF
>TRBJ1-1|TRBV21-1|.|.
TGTGCCAGCAGCCGGACAGGGAGGTATGACACTGAAGCTTTCTTT
CASSRTGRYDTEAFF
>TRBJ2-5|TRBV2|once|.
TGTGCCAGCAGTGAGGGAGCACGAGAGACCCAGTACTTC
CASSEGARETQYF
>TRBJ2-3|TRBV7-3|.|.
TGTGCCAGCAGTACGACTAATGCAGATACGCAGTATTTT
CASSTTNADTQYF
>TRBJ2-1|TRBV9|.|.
TGTGCCAGCAGCCCAGGGCCGGTAGGTTACAATGAGCAGTTCTTC
CASSPGPVGYNEQFF
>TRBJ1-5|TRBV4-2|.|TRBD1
TGTGCCAGCAGCCCGTCGGGACAGGTCACCCAGCCCCAGCATTTT
CASSPSGQVTQPQHF
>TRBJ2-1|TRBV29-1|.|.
TGCAGCACGGATCAAGACACCTACAATGAGCAGTTCTTC
CSTDQDTYNEQFF
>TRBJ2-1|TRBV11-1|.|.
TGTGCCAGCAGCACCGAGGCGGGGTCTAGCCGTCCGTTCTTC
CASSTEAGSSRPFF
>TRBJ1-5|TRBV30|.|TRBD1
TGTGCCTGGGGACAGGACAGAAAACAGCCCCAGCATTTT
CAWGQDRKQPQHF
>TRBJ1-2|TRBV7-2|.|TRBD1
TGTGCCAGCAGCTTTTTGACACAGGGGGCCGGCTATGGCTACACCTTC
CASSFLTQGAGYGYTF
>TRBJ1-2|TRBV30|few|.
TGTGCCGGCCTGCCTGGGTTCGGGTGGAACTATGGCTACACCTTC
CAGLPGFGWNYGYTF
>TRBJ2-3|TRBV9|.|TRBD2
TGTGCCAGCAGCAGTCGGACTAGCCCAGATACGCAGTATTTT
CASSSRTSPDTQYF
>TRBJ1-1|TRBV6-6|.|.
TGTGCCAGCAACCGGGGTTCTGAAGCTTTCTTT
CASNRGSEAFF
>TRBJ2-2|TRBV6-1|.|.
TGTGCCAGCAGAAGGGACTCATGGACCGGGGAGCTGTTTTTT
CASRRDSWTGELFF
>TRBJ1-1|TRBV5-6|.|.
TGTGCCAGCAGCTTGGACTCTGAAGCTTTCTTT
CASSLDSEAFF
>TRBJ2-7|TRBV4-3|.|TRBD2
TGCGCCAGCAGCCAAGATATAGCGGGATCCTACGAGCAGTACTTC
CASSQDIAGSYEQYF
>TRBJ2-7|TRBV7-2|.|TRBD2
TGTGCCAGCAGCTATACTAGCGGCACCCTCGAGCAGTACTTC
CASSYTSGTLEQYF
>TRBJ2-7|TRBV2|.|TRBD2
TGTGCCAGCAGTGACCTAGCGGGAGGCCCTCGTGGCTACGAGCAGTACTTC
CASSDLAGGPRGYEQYF
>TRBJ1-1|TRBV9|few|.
TGTGCCAGCAGCGTAGATCTGGGGCCGAACACTGAAGCTTTCTTT
CASSVDLGPNTEAFF
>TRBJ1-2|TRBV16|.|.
TGTGCCAGCAGCCAATCGAAGAACTCTTACACCTTC
CASSQSKNSYTF
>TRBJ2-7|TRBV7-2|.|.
TGTGCCAGCAGCTTAGCGCACGGGTCCTCCTACGAGCAGTACTTC
CASSLAHGSSYEQYF
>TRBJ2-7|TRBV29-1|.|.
TGCAGCGTCAGAACACTCGGGTCCTACGAGCAGTACTTC
CSVRTLGSYEQYF
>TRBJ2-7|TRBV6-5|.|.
TGTGCCAGCAGCTACGCCTCTGAACGGAGCTCCTACGAGCAGTACTTC
CASSYASERSSYEQYF
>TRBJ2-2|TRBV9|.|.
TGTGCCAGCAGCGTAGGGACAGAGTACACCGGGGAGCTGTTTTTT
CASSVGTEYTGELFF
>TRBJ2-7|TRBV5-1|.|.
TGCGCCAGCAGCAGCCGGGAGTCCTCCTACGAGCAGTACTTC
CASSSRESSYEQYF
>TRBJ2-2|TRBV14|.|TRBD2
TGTGCCAGCAGCCAAGATGAGGTAGCGGGGGGGCCCGGGGAGCTGTTTTTT
CASSQDEVAGGPGELFF
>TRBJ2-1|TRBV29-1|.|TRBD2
TGCAGCGCGCCTGGCGGGGGAGTTTACAATGAGCAGTTCTTC
CSAPGGGVYNEQFF
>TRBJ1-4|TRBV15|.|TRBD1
TGTGCCACCAGCAGAGACCCCGGGACAGGTGGTGAAAAACTGTTTTTT
CATSRDPGTGGEKLFF
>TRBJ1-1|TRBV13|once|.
TGTGCCAGCAGCCCGAGGGGGGGGCGCGGATCTTTCTTT
CASSPRGGRGSFF
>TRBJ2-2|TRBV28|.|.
TGTGCCAGCAGTTTAGGAGCCGGGGAGCTGTTTTTT
CASSLGAGELFF
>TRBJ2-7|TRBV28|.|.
TGTGCCAGCCTCGGTGGGGCAGGTACCGAGCAGTACTTC
CASLGGAGTEQYF
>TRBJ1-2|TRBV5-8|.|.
TGTGCCAGCAGCTTTGGCAGGCGCTACACCTTC
CASSFGRRYTF
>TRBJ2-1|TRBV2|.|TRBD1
TGTGCCAGCAAAGAGATAGGGACAGGCCTATACAATGAGCAGTTCTTC
CASKEIGTGLYNEQFF
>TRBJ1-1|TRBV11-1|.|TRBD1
TGTGCCAGCAGCAGGGGACAGGGGGCTTTGGCTGAAGCTTTCTTT
CASSRGQGALAEAFF
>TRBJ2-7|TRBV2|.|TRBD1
TGTGCCAGCATAGGGACAGCCTACGAGCAGTACTTC
CASIGTAYEQYF
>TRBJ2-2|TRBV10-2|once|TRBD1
TGCGCCAGCAGGGACAGGGTGATTGCCGGGGAGCTGTTTTTT
CASRDRVIAGELFF
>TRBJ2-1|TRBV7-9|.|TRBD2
TGTGCCAGCAGCTTTAGCGGGGGGGGGAATGAGCAGTTCTTC
CASSFSGGGNEQFF
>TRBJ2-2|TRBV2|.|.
TGTGCCAGCAGCAAGGATACAAAGGGACAAACCGGGGAGCTGTTTTTT
CASSKDTKGQTGELFF
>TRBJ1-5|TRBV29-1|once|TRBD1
TGCAGCGTTGGACAGGGGGTTGGCAATCAGCCCCAGCATTTT
CSVGQGVGNQPQHF
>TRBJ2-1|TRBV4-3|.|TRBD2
TGCGCCAGCAGCCAAGATAGGGACGGGGGGGCCGATGAGCAGTTCTTC
CASSQDRDGGADEQFF
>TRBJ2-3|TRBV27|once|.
TGTGCCAGCAGTTTATCGTGGGCCACTAGCACAGATACGCAGTATTTT
CASSLSWATSTDTQYF